Given below is one T cell receptor (beta chain) in context. This specimen comes from a study of shared clonotypes between healthy human individuals. Measured with immunoSEQ multiplex PCR; TCRdb has only the in-frame clones, and not every one. The data hold about 2 million clones, with less than 95% observed a single time. The naive CD8 subset, CD45RO-negative cells positively selected for CCR7, excluded terminally differentiated effector memory CD45RA+ cells. The length of the CDR3 is 16 residues. V was pared by 2 bases and J by 5 bases, with 19 bases between. CDR1 is WSHSY and CDR2 is SAAADI in the germline V gene.

Material for sequencing was naive CD8+ T cells sorted from blood. This receptor was obtained from a man between 18 and 29 years old in good health. The chain combines TRBV10-2 with TRBJ2-7; TRBD2 might be the D (7 bases). This CDR3 reads CASSEHYREGQDEQYF. The CDR3 nucleotides read TGCGCCAGCAGTGAGCATTACAGGGAGGGTCAGGACGAGCAGTACTTC.